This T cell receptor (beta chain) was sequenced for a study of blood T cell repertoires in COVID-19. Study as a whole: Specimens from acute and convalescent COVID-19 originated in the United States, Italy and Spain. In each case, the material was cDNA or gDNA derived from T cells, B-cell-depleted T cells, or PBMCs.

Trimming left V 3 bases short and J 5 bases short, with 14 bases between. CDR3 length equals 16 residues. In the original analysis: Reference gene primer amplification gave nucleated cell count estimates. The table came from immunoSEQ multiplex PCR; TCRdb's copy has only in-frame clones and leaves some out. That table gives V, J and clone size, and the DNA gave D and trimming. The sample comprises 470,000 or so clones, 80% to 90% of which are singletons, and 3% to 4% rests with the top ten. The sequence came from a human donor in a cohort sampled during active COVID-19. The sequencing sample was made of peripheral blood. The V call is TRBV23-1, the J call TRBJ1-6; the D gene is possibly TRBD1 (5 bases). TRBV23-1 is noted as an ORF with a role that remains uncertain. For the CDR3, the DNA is TGCGCCAGCAGTCAGCGATCAGGGTCTCATAATTCACCCCTCCACTTT. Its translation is CASSQRSGSHNSPLHF.